Listed below are T cell receptor beta chains from one sample, sequenced in a study of response to subunit inactivated influenza vaccine. Each CDR3 protein is one row after TCRdb ran MiXCR on the RT-PCR reads. The profile covers hundreds of thousands of distinct CDR3 sequences, with approximately 7.7% appearing a single time and roughly 13% taken by the ten largest. The material was PBMCs from blood, obtained around 2 years after vaccination. The receptors come from a man aged 50-75 years who received an inactivated influenza vaccine. CDR3s leave out the opening cysteine and the closing phenylalanine or tryptophan. The order of the fields is J gene, V gene, clone size, D gene, CDR3 protein. The D gene is left open where the match is weak. A clone size is listed for some rows: how often the clone was seen (once, few, many), or a class if it is expanded.

J gene: TRBJ2-1; V gene: TRBV7-9; clone size: -; D gene: TRBD2; CDR3 protein: ASSPGLASDNEQF
J gene: TRBJ2-7; V gene: TRBV20-1; clone size: -; D gene: -; CDR3 protein: SASPPSLSYEQY
J gene: TRBJ1-2; V gene: TRBV20-1; clone size: many; D gene: TRBD1; CDR3 protein: SARVSGTGKLGSYGYT
J gene: TRBJ2-5; V gene: TRBV6-1; clone size: few; D gene: TRBD2; CDR3 protein: ASNEPGLVLETQY
J gene: TRBJ2-7; V gene: TRBV11-1; clone size: few; D gene: TRBD2; CDR3 protein: ASSASGGRSYEQY
J gene: TRBJ2-7; V gene: TRBV9; clone size: few; D gene: TRBD1; CDR3 protein: ASSRDSHSYEQY
J gene: TRBJ2-3; V gene: TRBV7-8; clone size: -; D gene: -; CDR3 protein: ASSFTAQDTQY
J gene: TRBJ2-5; V gene: TRBV5-1; clone size: -; D gene: TRBD2; CDR3 protein: ASSRTSGMQETQY
J gene: TRBJ1-2; V gene: TRBV4-3; clone size: many; D gene: -; CDR3 protein: ASSQSDYGYT
J gene: TRBJ1-6; V gene: TRBV15; clone size: few; D gene: TRBD1; CDR3 protein: ATSRGQGIYNSPLH
J gene: TRBJ1-2; V gene: TRBV12-3/TRBV12-4; clone size: many; D gene: TRBD1; CDR3 protein: ASRKTGDPLDGYT
J gene: TRBJ2-2; V gene: TRBV7-2; clone size: few; D gene: -; CDR3 protein: ASSLQRAQTGELF
J gene: TRBJ2-1; V gene: TRBV20-1; clone size: -; D gene: -; CDR3 protein: SATRLYNEQF
J gene: TRBJ2-3; V gene: TRBV4-3; clone size: many; D gene: -; CDR3 protein: ASSLKIENTQY
J gene: TRBJ2-7; V gene: TRBV11-2; clone size: few; D gene: -; CDR3 protein: ASSPGVVSYEQY
J gene: TRBJ1-6; V gene: TRBV20-1; clone size: few; D gene: -; CDR3 protein: SARDETAYNSPLH
J gene: TRBJ1-4; V gene: TRBV4-1; clone size: many; D gene: TRBD1; CDR3 protein: ASTGTGILATNEKLF
J gene: TRBJ1-3; V gene: TRBV7-2; clone size: -; D gene: TRBD1; CDR3 protein: ASSLVGTGTSGNTIY
J gene: TRBJ2-1; V gene: TRBV5-1; clone size: few; D gene: -; CDR3 protein: ASSLDSRRQGLYNEQF
J gene: TRBJ2-2; V gene: TRBV7-2; clone size: many; D gene: -; CDR3 protein: ASSPHGQGTGELF
J gene: TRBJ2-7; V gene: TRBV6-6; clone size: -; D gene: -; CDR3 protein: ASSYSAGYEQY
J gene: TRBJ2-2; V gene: TRBV11-2; clone size: -; D gene: -; CDR3 protein: ASSRRLGSTSNGELF
J gene: TRBJ2-3; V gene: TRBV24-1; clone size: many; D gene: TRBD2; CDR3 protein: ATQARGVNTDTQY
J gene: TRBJ1-4; V gene: TRBV12-3/TRBV12-4; clone size: many; D gene: TRBD1; CDR3 protein: ASRQGLGEKLF
J gene: TRBJ2-7; V gene: TRBV19; clone size: few; D gene: -; CDR3 protein: ASNQGLSYEQY
J gene: TRBJ2-3; V gene: TRBV4-3; clone size: -; D gene: TRBD2; CDR3 protein: ASSQDMPSGSTDTQY
J gene: TRBJ2-7; V gene: TRBV20-1; clone size: few; D gene: TRBD1; CDR3 protein: SLQGSRQGAGEQY
J gene: TRBJ2-7; V gene: TRBV5-5; clone size: -; D gene: -; CDR3 protein: ASSGGGFLPYEQY
J gene: TRBJ2-3; V gene: TRBV7-2; clone size: -; D gene: -; CDR3 protein: ASSPSYTQY
J gene: TRBJ2-7; V gene: TRBV15; clone size: -; D gene: TRBD1; CDR3 protein: ATSRADSPKDRGTYEQY
J gene: TRBJ1-4; V gene: TRBV6-5; clone size: many; D gene: TRBD1; CDR3 protein: ASSYLGGTGDEKLF
J gene: TRBJ2-5; V gene: TRBV11-2; clone size: -; D gene: -; CDR3 protein: ASSVMQETQY
J gene: TRBJ1-6; V gene: TRBV12-3/TRBV12-4; clone size: many; D gene: -; CDR3 protein: ASNRDGDNSPLH
J gene: TRBJ2-2; V gene: TRBV5-6; clone size: few; D gene: -; CDR3 protein: ASSFFGTNTGELF
J gene: TRBJ2-2; V gene: TRBV5-1; clone size: -; D gene: -; CDR3 protein: ASTVGSNTGELF
J gene: TRBJ2-7; V gene: TRBV6-2/TRBV6-3; clone size: few; D gene: -; CDR3 protein: ASSYTTGHGSYEQY
J gene: TRBJ2-3; V gene: TRBV7-2; clone size: -; D gene: -; CDR3 protein: ASSPTGTKFTDTQY
J gene: TRBJ2-1; V gene: TRBV29-1; clone size: many; D gene: -; CDR3 protein: SVDHGRNEQF
J gene: TRBJ2-5; V gene: TRBV3-1; clone size: few; D gene: TRBD2; CDR3 protein: ASSFRAGATETQY